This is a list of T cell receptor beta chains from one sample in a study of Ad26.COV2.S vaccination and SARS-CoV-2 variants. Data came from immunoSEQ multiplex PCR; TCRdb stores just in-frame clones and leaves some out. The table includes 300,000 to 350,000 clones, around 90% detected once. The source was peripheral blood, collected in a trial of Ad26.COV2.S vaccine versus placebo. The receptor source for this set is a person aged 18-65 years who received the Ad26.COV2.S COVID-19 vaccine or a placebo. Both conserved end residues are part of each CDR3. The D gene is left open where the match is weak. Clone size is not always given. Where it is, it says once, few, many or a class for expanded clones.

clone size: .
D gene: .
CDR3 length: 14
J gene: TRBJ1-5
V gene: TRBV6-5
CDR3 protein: CASSYRAGRQPQHF
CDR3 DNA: TGTGCCAGCAGTTACAGGGCAGGGCGCCAGCCCCAGCATTTT

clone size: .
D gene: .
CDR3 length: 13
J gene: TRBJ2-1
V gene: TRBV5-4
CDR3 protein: CASSLKSYNEQFF
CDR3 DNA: TGTGCCAGCAGCTTGAAGTCCTACAATGAGCAGTTCTTC

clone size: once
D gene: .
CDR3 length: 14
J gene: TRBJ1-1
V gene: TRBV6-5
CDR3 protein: CASSYFGANTEAFF
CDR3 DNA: TGTGCCAGCAGTTATTTCGGGGCGAACACTGAAGCTTTCTTT

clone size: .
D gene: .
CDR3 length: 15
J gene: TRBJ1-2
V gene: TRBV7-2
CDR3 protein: CASSLGDLPNYGYTF
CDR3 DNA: TGTGCCAGCAGCTTAGGGGACCTGCCTAACTATGGCTACACCTTC

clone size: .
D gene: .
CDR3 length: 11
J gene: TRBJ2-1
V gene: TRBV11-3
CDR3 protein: CASSRRNEQFF
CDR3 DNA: TGTGCCAGCAGCCGACGTAATGAGCAGTTCTTC

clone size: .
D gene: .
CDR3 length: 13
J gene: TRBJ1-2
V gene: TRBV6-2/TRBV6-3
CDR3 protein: CASSYHGPAAYTF
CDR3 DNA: TGTGCCAGCAGTTACCACGGGCCCGCTGCCTACACCTTC

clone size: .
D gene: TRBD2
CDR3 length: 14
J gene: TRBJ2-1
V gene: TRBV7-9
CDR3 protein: CASSNPSGNDEQFF
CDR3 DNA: TGTGCCAGCAGCAATCCTAGCGGGAACGATGAGCAGTTCTTC

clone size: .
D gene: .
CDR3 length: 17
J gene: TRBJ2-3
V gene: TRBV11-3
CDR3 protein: CASSLGLLASSTDTQYF
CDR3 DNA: TGTGCCAGCAGCTTAGGCCTCCTAGCGTCTAGCACAGATACGCAGTATTTT

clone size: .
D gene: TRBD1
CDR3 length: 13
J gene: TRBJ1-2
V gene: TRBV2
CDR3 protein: CASSPSGGYGYTF
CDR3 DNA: TGTGCCAGCAGTCCCTCAGGGGGCTATGGCTACACCTTC

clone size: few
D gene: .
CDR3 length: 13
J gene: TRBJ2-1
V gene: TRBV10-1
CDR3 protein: CASSESIDNEQFF
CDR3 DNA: TGCGCCAGCAGTGAGTCGATTGACAATGAGCAGTTCTTC

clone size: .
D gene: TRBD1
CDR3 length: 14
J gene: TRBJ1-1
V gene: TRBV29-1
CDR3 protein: CSVTGGYRNTEAFF
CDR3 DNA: TGCAGTGTGACAGGGGGCTATCGGAACACTGAAGCTTTCTTT

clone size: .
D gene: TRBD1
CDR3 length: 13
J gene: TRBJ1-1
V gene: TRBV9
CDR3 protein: CASGTGADTEAFF
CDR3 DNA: TGTGCCAGCGGAACAGGGGCGGACACTGAAGCTTTCTTT

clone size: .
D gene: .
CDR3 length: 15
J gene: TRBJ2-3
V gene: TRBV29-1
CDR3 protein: CSVEVSGLKTDTQYF
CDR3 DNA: TGCAGCGTTGAAGTCTCGGGACTGAAAACAGATACGCAGTATTTT

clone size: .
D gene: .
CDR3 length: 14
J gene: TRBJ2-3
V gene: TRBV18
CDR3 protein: CASSPGIGKDTQYF
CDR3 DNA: TGTGCCAGCTCACCGGGGATAGGGAAAGATACGCAGTATTTT

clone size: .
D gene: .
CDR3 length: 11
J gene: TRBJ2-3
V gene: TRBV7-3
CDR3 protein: CASSLWDTQYF
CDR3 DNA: TGTGCCAGCAGCTTATGGGATACGCAGTATTTT

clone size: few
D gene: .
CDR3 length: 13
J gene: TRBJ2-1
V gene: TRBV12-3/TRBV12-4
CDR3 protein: CASRLPSSPGQFF
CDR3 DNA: TGTGCCAGCAGACTCCCTAGCAGCCCAGGGCAGTTCTTC

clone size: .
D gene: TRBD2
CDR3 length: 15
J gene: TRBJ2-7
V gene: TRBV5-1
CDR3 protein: CASSSSGGKGDEQYF
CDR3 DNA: TGCGCCAGCAGCAGTAGCGGGGGGAAGGGGGACGAGCAGTACTTC

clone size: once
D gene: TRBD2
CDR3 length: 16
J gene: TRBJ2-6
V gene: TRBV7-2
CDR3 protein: CASSWGLVSGANVLTF
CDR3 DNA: TGTGCCAGCAGCTGGGGACTAGTATCTGGGGCCAACGTCCTGACTTTC

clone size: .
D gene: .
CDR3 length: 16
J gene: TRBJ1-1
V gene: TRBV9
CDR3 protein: CASSPQVVGRNTEAFF
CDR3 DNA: TGTGCCAGCAGCCCCCAGGTGGTCGGACGGAACACTGAAGCTTTCTTT

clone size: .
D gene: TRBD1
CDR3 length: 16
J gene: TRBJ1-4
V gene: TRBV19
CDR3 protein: CASSIGQRDRGEKLFF
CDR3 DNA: TGTGCCAGTAGTATCGGTCAGAGGGACAGGGGCGAAAAACTGTTTTTT

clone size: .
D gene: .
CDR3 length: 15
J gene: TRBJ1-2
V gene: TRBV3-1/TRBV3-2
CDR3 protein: CASSQEPGTTGGYTF
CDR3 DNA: TGTGCCAGCAGCCAAGAGCCGGGGACAACTGGAGGCTACACCTTC

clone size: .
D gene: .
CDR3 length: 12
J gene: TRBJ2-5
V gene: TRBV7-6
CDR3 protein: CASSQTGETQYF
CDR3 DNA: TGTGCCAGCAGCCAGACCGGGGAGACCCAGTACTTC

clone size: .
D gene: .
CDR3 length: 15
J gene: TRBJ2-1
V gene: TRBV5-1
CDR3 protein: CASSSGFGTSDEQFF
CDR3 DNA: TGCGCCAGCAGCTCAGGATTCGGGACGTCGGATGAGCAGTTCTTC

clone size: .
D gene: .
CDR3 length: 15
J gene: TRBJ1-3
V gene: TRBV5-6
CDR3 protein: CASIRRGSSGNTIYF
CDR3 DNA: TGTGCCAGCATCCGAAGGGGATCCTCTGGAAACACCATATATTTT

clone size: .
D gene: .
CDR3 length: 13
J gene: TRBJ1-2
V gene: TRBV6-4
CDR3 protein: CASSDFGGSGYTF
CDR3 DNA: TGTGCCAGCAGTGACTTTGGGGGAAGTGGCTACACCTTC

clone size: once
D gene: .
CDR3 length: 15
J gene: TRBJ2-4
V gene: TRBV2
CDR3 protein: CASSERRTVKNIQYF
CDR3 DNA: TGTGCCAGCAGTGAAAGAAGGACAGTGAAAAACATTCAGTACTTC

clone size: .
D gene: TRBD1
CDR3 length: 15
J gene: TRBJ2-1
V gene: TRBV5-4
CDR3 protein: CASSLRQGSYNEQFF
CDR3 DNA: TGTGCCAGCAGCTTGCGACAGGGGTCCTACAATGAGCAGTTCTTC

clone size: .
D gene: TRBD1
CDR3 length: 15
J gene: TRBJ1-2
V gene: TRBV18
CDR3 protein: CASSPTDRGSYGYTF
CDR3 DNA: TGTGCCAGCTCACCCACCGACAGGGGATCGTATGGCTACACCTTC

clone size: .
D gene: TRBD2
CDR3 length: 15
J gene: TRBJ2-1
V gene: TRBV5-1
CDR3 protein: CASSLDLAGTNEQFF
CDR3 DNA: TGCGCCAGCAGCTTGGACCTAGCGGGGACTAATGAGCAGTTCTTC

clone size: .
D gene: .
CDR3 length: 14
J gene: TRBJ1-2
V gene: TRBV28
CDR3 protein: CASSPFGGGYGYTF
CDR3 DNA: TGTGCCAGCAGTCCCTTTGGGGGGGGCTATGGCTACACCTTC

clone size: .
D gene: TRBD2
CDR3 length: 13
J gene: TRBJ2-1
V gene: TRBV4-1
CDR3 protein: CASSQDGGTRQFF
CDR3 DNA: TGCGCCAGCAGCCAAGACGGGGGGACCAGGCAGTTCTTC

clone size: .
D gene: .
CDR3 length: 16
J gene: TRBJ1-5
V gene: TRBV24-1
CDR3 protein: CATSDFIKGGNQPQHF
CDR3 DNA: TGTGCCACCAGTGATTTTATCAAAGGGGGCAATCAGCCCCAGCATTTT

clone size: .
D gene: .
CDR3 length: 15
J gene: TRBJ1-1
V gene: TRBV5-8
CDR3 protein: CASSSRGGLNTEAFF
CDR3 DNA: TGTGCCAGCAGCTCGAGAGGGGGACTGAACACTGAAGCTTTCTTT

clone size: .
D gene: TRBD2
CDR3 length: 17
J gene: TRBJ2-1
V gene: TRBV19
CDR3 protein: CASKRVAGGLSYNEQFF
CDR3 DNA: TGTGCCAGTAAGCGAGTAGCGGGAGGGCTCTCCTACAATGAGCAGTTCTTC

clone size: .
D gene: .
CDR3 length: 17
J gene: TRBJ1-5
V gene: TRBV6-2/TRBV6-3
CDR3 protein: CASSPDKGGALNQPQHF
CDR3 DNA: TGTGCCAGCAGCCCCGACAAAGGGGGGGCCCTCAATCAGCCCCAGCATTTT

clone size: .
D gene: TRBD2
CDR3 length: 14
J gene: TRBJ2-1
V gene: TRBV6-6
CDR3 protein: CASSWTSGKVEQFF
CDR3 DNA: TGTGCCAGCAGTTGGACTAGCGGGAAGGTTGAGCAGTTCTTC

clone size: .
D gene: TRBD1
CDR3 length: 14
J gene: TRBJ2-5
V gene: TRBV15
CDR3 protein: CATSRRTGGETQYF
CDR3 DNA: TGTGCCACCAGCCGGAGGACAGGGGGTGAGACCCAGTACTTC

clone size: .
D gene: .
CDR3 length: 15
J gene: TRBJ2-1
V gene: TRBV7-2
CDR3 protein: CASRGSPSSYNEQFF
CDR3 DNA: TGTGCCAGCAGGGGGTCCCCGAGCTCCTACAATGAGCAGTTCTTC

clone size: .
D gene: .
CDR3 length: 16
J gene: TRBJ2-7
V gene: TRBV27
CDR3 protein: CASSPRAWSLHYEQYF
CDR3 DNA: TGTGCCAGCAGTCCACGAGCGTGGTCGCTTCACTACGAGCAGTACTTC

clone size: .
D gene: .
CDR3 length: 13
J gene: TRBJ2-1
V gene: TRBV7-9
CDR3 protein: CASTTFGGNEQFF
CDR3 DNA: TGTGCCAGCACCACCTTCGGGGGCAATGAGCAGTTCTTC

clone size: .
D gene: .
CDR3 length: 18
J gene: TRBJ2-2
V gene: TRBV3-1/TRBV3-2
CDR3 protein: CASSQGSLRKTNTGELFF
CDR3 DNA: TGTGCCAGCAGCCAGGGGTCACTTAGGAAAACGAACACCGGGGAGCTGTTTTTT

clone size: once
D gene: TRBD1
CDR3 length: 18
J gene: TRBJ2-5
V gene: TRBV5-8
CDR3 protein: CASSLLRGVRGLRETQYF
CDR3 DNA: TGTGCCAGCAGCTTGTTGCGTGGGGTCAGGGGGCTTCGTGAGACCCAGTACTTC